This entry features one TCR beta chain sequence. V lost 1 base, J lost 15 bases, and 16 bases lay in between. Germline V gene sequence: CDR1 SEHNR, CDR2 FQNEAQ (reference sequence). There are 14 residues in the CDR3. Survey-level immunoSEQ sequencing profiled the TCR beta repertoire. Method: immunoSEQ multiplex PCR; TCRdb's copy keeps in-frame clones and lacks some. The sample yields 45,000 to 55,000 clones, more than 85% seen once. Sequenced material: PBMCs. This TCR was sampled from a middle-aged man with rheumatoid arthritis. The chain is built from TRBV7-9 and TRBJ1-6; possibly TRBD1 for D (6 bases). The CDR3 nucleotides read TGTGCCAGCAGCTTAGGGACAGCATCGTGGGTCCTCCACTTT. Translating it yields CASSLGTASWVLHF. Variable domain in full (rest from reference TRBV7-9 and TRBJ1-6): DTGVSQNPRHKITKRGQNVTFRCDPISEHNRLYWYRQTLGQGPEFLTYFQNEAQLEKSRLLSDRFSAERPKGSFSTLEIQRTEQGDSAMYLCASSLGTASWVLHFGNGTRLTVT.